The entry below gives a single TCR beta chain sequence along with its context. CDR3 length: 15 amino acids. The germline V gene encodes CDR1 SQVTM and CDR2 ANQGSEA. TCR beta cDNA was made from 400 to 500 ng total RNA with a constant-region primer. ARM-PCR, slightly modified, supplied the TCR beta libraries through three nested multiplex PCR rounds. The opening two PCR rounds, around 11 cycles each, paired TRBV1-TRBV30 forward primers with a C-beta reverse primer. TCRdb redid the calling of the multiplex PCR reads with MiXCR, one entry per CDR3 protein. Found here are about 330,000 distinct CDR3 sequences, 65% of them singletons; the top ten hold about 6.5%. Germline DNA was extracted too, while blood RNA derived from unsorted whole blood. The entry originates in a study of tumor-infiltrating lymphocytes in primary liver carcinoma.

This clonotype was obtained from a man aged 40-49 years with primary liver carcinoma and hepatitis B virus infection. The V and J genes are TRBV29-1 and TRBJ1-5; no reliable D call. The last part of the DNA fits TRBJ2-3 better; the J call may be wrong. Sequenced input: peripheral blood. CDR3: CSVGQNSSGNQHQYF. CDR3 bases: TGCAGCGTTGGGCAAAACTCTAGTGGCAATCAGCACCAGTATTTT.